This TCR delta chain originates from a study of gamma-delta T cells after stem cell transplantation. Remarks on this clone: An end of the junction does not agree with germline; a read error may underlie this. Other DNA sequences in this sample translate to the same CDR3.

CDR1 is GEAIGNYY and CDR2 is EKD in the germline V gene. The CDR3 is 22 residues long. TCRdb reprocessed the RT-PCR reads through CATT. The table has about 2,400 delta-chain clones, 5.5% to 6.5% seen once; the top ten hold about a quarter. This chain connects TRDV2 to TRDJ1, with 9 nucleotides matching TRDD3. The source material was gamma-delta T cells. This sequence was found in a human donor. It is not recorded whose cells these are; they may come from a transplant donor. CDR3 sequence: CACDTIVGPNTGGADHTDKLIF. CDR3 DNA sequence: TGTGCCTGCGACACCATTGTTGGTCCTAATACTGGGGGAGCCGACCACACCGATAAACTCATCTTT.